What follows are 15 T cell receptor beta chains derived from one specimen sequenced in a study of T cell repertoires in cytomegalovirus infection. Their target antigens are unknown. TCRdb used MiXCR to reprocess the reads, holding one entry per CDR3 protein. The sample holds around 750,000 distinct CDR3 sequences, around a third seen once. The starting material was cultured CD8+ T cells from PBMCs, obtained from culture after CMV antigen stimulation. The receptors were sampled from a human donor in good health (CMV status not recorded). Some clones in this sample may be carry-over from other donors' samples.

This clonotype was seen ten or more times. The V call is TRBV7-9, the J call TRBJ2-5, with D uncertain. The ends were cut back, 1 base at V and 1 base at J, with 7 bases in the middle. The CDR3 covers 14 residues. The germline gives CDR1 SEHNR, CDR2 FQNEAQ (reference sequence). CDR3 region: CASSLVVSQETQYF. CDR3 nucleotide sequence: TGTGCCAGCAGCTTAGTCGTCTCCCAAGAGACCCAGTACTTC.

This clonotype was detected only a few times. The chain links TRBV7-6 to TRBJ2-1; 13 positions match TRBD2. Per germline, CDR1 SGHVS and CDR2 FNYEAQ. The CDR3 contains 15 residues. The trim removed 0 bases at V and 10 bases at J, leaving 3 bases unmatched. Here the CDR3 DNA reads TGTGCCAGCAGCTTAGCGATGACTAGCGGGGGGGAGCAGTTCTTC. It specifies CASSLAMTSGGEQFF.

This clonotype was counted a few times. The J gene is TRBJ1-2, the V gene TRBV7-9, with a possible D match to TRBD1 (5 bases). Trimming removed 4 bases from V and 4 bases from J, with 10 bases in between. The germline V gene has CDR1 SEHNR and CDR2 FQNEAQ (reference sequence). This CDR3 contains 13 residues. CDR3 DNA sequence: TGTGCCAGCAGCTCTGACAGTTCCTATGGCTACACCTTC. Protein sequence: CASSSDSSYGYTF. The variable domain in full, with the rest retrieved from reference TRBV7-9 and TRBJ1-2, is DTGVSQNPRHKITKRGQNVTFRCDPISEHNRLYWYRQTLGQGPEFLTYFQNEAQLEKSRLLSDRFSAERPKGSFSTLEIQRTEQGDSAMYLCASSSDSSYGYTFGSGTRLTVV.

This clonotype was detected a few times. The chain recombines TRBV5-4 with TRBJ2-1; D is possibly TRBD2 (5 bases). Trimming shortened V by 6 bases and J by 3 bases, and 16 bases separated the two germline ends. CDR1 is SGHNT, CDR2 YYREEE, per germline (reference sequence). The CDR3 is 15 amino acids. CDR3 in DNA: TGTGCCAGCACCGGAATCGAGGGAAACTACAATGAGCAGTTCTTC. It yields the protein CASTGIEGNYNEQFF.

This clonotype has ten or more counts. This sequence joins TRBV7-6 and TRBJ2-1; D is unclear. The V end was cut by 5 bases, the J end by 3 bases, with 8 bases between. Germline-derived CDR1 and CDR2 are SGHVS and FNYEAQ. The CDR3 covers 13 residues. In nucleotides, the CDR3 is TGTGCCAGCAGCATGGACGGCTACAATGAGCAGTTCTTC. Translated: CASSMDGYNEQFF.

CDR3: CASSLGPDPYEQYV. In nucleotides, the CDR3 is TGTGCCAGCAGCCTAGGACCGGACCCCTACGAGCAGTACGTC. This chain connects TRBV13 to TRBJ2-7; D is ambiguous. There are 14 residues in the CDR3. From germline, CDR1 is PRHDT and CDR2 FYEKMQ (reference sequence).

The sample holds a few counts of this clonotype. The chain employs TRBV6-1 and TRBJ2-6; 10 nucleotides align to TRBD1. CDR3 length: 18 residues. In germline, CDR1 is MNHNS, CDR2 SASEGT. Trimming removed 3 bases from V and 1 base from J; junction bases left unmatched: 6. In DNA form, the CDR3 reads TGTGCCAGCAGTGAGCCGGGACAGGGGTTTTCTGGGGCCAACGTCCTGACTTTC. It codes for CASSEPGQGFSGANVLTF.

The rearrangement uses TRBV2 and TRBJ1-5; possibly TRBD1 for D (5 bases). V was trimmed by 5 bases and J by 4 bases, leaving 12 bases between them. Germline loops: CDR1 SNHLY, CDR2 FYNNEI. This CDR3 spans 14 amino acids. This CDR3 is CASSQTEGNQPQHF. The CDR3 bases are TGTGCCAGCAGTCAGACAGAGGGAAATCAGCCCCAGCATTTT. Full variable domain (remainder filled in from reference TRBV2 and TRBJ1-5): EPEVTQTPSHQVTQMGQEVILRCVPISNHLYFYWYRQILGQKVEFLVSFYNNEISEKSEIFDDQFSVERPDGSNFTLKIRSTKLEDSAMYFCASSQTEGNQPQHFGDGTRLSIL.

This clonotype was counted between two and nine times. V usage is TRBV2 and J usage is TRBJ1-5, with unresolved D. This CDR3 has 15 amino acids. CDR1 and CDR2 from the germline V gene are SNHLY and FYNNEI. Trimming removed 4 bases at V and 0 bases at J, with 10 bases between. The CDR3 coding sequence is TGTGCCAGCAGTGCTTCGGGTTATAGCAATCAGCCCCAGCATTTT. This gives the protein CASSASGYSNQPQHF.

In its sample, this clonotype was seen many times. This chain links TRBV12-3 or TRBV12-4 with TRBJ2-3, with D tentatively TRBD1 or TRBD2 (5 bases each). The length of the CDR3 is 12 residues. Trimming removed 5 bases from V and 4 bases from J, with 7 bases in between. The CDR3 here is CASSRGADTQYF. The CDR3 nucleotides read TGTGCCAGCAGTCGGGGCGCAGATACGCAGTATTTT.

This sequence joins TRBV4-1 and TRBJ2-7; D not certain. Trimming left V 1 base short and J 2 bases short, with 12 bases between. The CDR3 extends over 15 amino acids. Germline V lookup: CDR1 MGHRA, CDR2 YSYEKL. Here the CDR3 DNA reads TGCGCCAGCAGCCAAGCCACACAGATGGCCTACGAGCAGTACTTC. As protein: CASSQATQMAYEQYF.

This chain uses TRBV25-1 with TRBJ1-2; tentatively, D is TRBD1 (6 bases). The CDR3 totals 15 residues. Germline values: CDR1 MGHDK, CDR2 SYGVNS. Trimming took off 4 bases at V and 3 bases at J, with 15 bases between the two ends. CDR3 residues: CASSGKQGLHYGYTF. The CDR3 coding sequence is TGTGCCAGCAGTGGTAAACAGGGTTTGCACTATGGCTACACCTTC.

This chain uses TRBV5-5 with TRBJ2-7; D possibly corresponds to TRBD2 (6 bases). The V gene lost 0 bases and the J gene lost 3 bases, with 13 bases spanning the gap. Germline V gene data show CDR1 as SGHKS and CDR2 as YYEKEE (reference sequence). The length of the CDR3 is 15 residues. For the CDR3, the DNA is TGTGCCAGCAGCTTGGAGGGACGCGGGGACTACGAGCAGTACGTC. This sequence encodes CASSLEGRGDYEQYV.

Only a few counts were recorded for this clonotype. This chain links TRBV11-2 with TRBJ2-5, with D possibly matching TRBD1 (6 bases). The CDR3 runs 13 residues. V lost 4 bases to trimming and J lost 1 base, with 7 bases between them. Germline V gene data show CDR1 as SGHAT and CDR2 as FQNNGV. Here the CDR3 DNA reads TGTGCCAGCAGCTGGGACACCCAAGAGACCCAGTACTTC. This sequence encodes CASSWDTQETQYF.

In this sample, this clonotype turned up many times. The chain uses TRBV7-6 and TRBJ2-3, with D possibly TRBD2 on 5 matching bases. The CDR3 totals 16 residues. With 3 bases removed from V and 2 bases from J, the gap between germline ends came to 15 bases. CDR1 SGHVS and CDR2 FNYEAQ come from the germline V gene. The CDR3 here is CASSFGGSGDTDTQYF. CDR3 coding DNA: TGTGCCAGCAGCTTTGGCGGGTCCGGGGACACAGATACGCAGTATTTT.